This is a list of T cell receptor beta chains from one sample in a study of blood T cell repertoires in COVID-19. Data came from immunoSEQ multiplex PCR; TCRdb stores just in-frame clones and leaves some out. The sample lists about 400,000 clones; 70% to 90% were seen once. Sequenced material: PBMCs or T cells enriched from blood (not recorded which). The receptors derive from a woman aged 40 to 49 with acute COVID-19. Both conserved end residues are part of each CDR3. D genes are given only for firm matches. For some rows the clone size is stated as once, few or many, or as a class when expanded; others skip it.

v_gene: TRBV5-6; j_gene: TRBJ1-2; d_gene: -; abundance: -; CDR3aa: CASSLSGSDGYTF; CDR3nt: TGTGCCAGCAGCTTGTCAGGGTCGGATGGCTACACCTTC
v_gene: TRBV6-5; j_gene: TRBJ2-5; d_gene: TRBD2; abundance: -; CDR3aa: CASSFSPGGETQYF; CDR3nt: TGTGCCAGCAGTTTCTCCCCGGGGGGAGAGACCCAGTACTTC
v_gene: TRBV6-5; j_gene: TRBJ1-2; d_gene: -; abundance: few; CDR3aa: CATSLRAGDGYTF; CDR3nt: TGTGCCACCTCACTTAGGGCAGGGGACGGCTACACCTTC
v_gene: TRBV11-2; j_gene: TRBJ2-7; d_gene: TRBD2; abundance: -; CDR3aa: CASNLGEGEQYF; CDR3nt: TGTGCCAGTAACTTGGGGGAGGGCGAGCAGTACTTC
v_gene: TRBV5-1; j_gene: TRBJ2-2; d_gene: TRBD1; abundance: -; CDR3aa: CASSSGQVDFGELFF; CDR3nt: TGCGCCAGCAGCTCAGGACAGGTTGACTTCGGGGAGCTGTTTTTT
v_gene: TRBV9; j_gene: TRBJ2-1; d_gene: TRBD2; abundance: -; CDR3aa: CASSDDSGGARNEQFF; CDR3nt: TGTGCCAGCAGTGATGACAGCGGGGGGGCCCGGAATGAGCAGTTCTTC
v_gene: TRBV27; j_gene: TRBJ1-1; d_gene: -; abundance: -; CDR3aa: CASSLNRMNTEAFF; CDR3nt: TGTGCCAGCAGTTTGAACAGGATGAACACTGAAGCTTTCTTT
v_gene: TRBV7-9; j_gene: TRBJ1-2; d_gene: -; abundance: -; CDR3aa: CASSSVPLEGGYTF; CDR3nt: TGTGCCAGCAGCTCGGTCCCCCTGGAGGGCGGCTACACCTTC
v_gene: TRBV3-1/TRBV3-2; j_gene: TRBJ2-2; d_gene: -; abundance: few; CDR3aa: CASSQAVENTGELFF; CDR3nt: TGTGCCAGCAGCCAAGCGGTCGAAAACACCGGGGAGCTGTTTTTT
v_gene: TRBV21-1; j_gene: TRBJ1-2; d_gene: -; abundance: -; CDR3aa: CASSKYGTEYYGYTF; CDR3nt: TGTGCCAGCAGCAAATATGGGACAGAGTACTATGGCTACACCTTC
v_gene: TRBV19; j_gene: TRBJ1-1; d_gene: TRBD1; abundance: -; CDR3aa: CASSTDRGTIGYEAFF; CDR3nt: TGTGCCAGTAGTACCGACAGGGGGACCATTGGGTACGAAGCTTTCTTT
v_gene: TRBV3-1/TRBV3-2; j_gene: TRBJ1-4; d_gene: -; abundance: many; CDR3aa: CASSQGQTSIATNEKLFF; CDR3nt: TGTGCCAGCAGCCAAGGACAGACCTCGATTGCAACTAATGAAAAACTGTTTTTT
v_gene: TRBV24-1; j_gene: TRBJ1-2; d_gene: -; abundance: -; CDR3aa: CATSDPGMGYTF; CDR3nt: TGTGCCACCAGTGATCCAGGGATGGGCTACACCTTC
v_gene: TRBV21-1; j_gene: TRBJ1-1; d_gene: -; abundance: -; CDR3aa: CASVGGTGSTEAFF; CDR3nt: TGTGCCAGCGTCGGCGGGACAGGGTCGACTGAAGCTTTCTTT
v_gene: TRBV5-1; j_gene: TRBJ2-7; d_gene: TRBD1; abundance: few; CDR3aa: CASSGQGGSYEQYF; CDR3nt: TGCGCCAGCAGTGGACAGGGGGGCTCCTACGAGCAGTACTTC
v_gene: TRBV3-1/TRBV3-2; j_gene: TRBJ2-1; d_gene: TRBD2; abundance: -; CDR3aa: CASSQSSGTSSYNEQFF; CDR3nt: TGTGCCAGCAGCCAGTCATCCGGGACTAGCTCCTACAATGAGCAGTTCTTC
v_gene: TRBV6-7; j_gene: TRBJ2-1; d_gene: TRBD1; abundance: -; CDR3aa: CASSYPGQGANEQFF; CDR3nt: TGTGCCAGCAGTTATCCGGGACAGGGGGCGAATGAGCAGTTCTTC
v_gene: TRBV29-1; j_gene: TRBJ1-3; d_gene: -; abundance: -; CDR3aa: CSVSVSSGNTIYF; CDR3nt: TGCAGCGTTAGCGTCTCCTCTGGAAACACCATATATTTT
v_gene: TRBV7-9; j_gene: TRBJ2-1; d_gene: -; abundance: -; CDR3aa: CASSLVRENEQFF; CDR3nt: TGTGCCAGCAGCTTAGTTCGAGAAAATGAGCAGTTCTTC
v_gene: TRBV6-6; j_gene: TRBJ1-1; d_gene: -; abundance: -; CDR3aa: CASSLLQGRGEAFF; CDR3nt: TGTGCCAGCAGTTTACTACAGGGAAGAGGTGAAGCTTTCTTT